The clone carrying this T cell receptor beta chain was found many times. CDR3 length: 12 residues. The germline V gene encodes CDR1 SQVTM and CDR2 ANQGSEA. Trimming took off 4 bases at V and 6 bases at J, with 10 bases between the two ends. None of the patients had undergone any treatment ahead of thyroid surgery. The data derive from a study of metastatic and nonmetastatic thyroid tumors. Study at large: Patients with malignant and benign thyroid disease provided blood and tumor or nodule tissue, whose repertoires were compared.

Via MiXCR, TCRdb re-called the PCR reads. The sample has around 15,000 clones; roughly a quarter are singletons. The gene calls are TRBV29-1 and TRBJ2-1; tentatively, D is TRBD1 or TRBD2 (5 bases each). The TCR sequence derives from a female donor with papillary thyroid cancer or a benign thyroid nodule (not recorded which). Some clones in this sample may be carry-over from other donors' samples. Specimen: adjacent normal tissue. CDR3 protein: CSVGGVSNEQFF. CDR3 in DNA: TGCAGCGTTGGAGGGGTTAGCAATGAGCAGTTCTTC.